The 8 T cell receptor beta chains below come from one sample, sequenced in a study of technical replicates of blood from a few donors listed by TCRdb under 2017. Libraries were built with the immunoSEQ multiplex PCR assay. The table comes from immuneACCESS by way of TCRdb, which keeps in-frame sequences with V and J called. Part of the clones is missing from these tables; in studies checked, under half for an unresolved V gene and the rest for unknown reasons. This sample gives some 80,000 clones in total; 95% to 98% of them show up just once. The ten largest clones take up 0.18% of the sample. Sequencing was performed on T cells isolated from PBMCs. These receptors were taken from a human donor in good health.

V gene TRBV27 combines with J gene TRBJ2-7, with a tentative D call TRBD2 (7 bases). This CDR3 contains 16 residues. V was cut by 10 bases and J by 3 bases, with 25 bases left in between. Germline V gene data show CDR1 as MNHEY and CDR2 as SMNVEV (reference sequence). The CDR3 region has the DNA TGTGCCACCCAAACCCACCGGACGGGGGGCTTCTACGAGCAGTACTTC. It is translated as CATQTHRTGGFYEQYF.

This sequence joins TRBV18 and TRBJ2-7; D not resolved. The V gene's germline CDR1 is KGHSH and CDR2 LQKENI. V gave up 5 bases and J gave up 4 bases, with 9 bases separating them. This CDR3 is built from 12 residues. The CDR3 nucleotides read TGTGCCAGCTCATCAGGCAGATACGAGCAGTACTTC. The encoded protein is CASSSGRYEQYF.

The chain recombines TRBV7-3 with TRBJ1-1, with D unresolved. CDR3 size: 13 residues. In germline, CDR1 is SGHTA, CDR2 FQGTGA. V was pared by 4 bases and J by 1 base, with 7 bases between. In nucleotides, the CDR3 is TGTGCCAGCAGCTCCCAGGAGAACACTGAAGCTTTCTTT. Its protein is CASSSQENTEAFF.

V is TRBV2 and J is TRBJ2-3, with TRBD1 identical over 7 bases. This CDR3 is 16 amino acids long. CDR1 SNHLY and CDR2 FYNNEI come from the germline V gene. Trimming removed 4 bases from V and 2 bases from J; junction bases left unmatched: 9. The DNA of the CDR3 is TGTGCCAGCAGTGTATACCGGGACAGTCTCACAGATACGCAGTATTTT. The encoded protein is CASSVYRDSLTDTQYF.

The chain has TRBV6-5 and TRBJ1-3; maybe TRBD1 (5 bases). CDR1 is MNHEY, CDR2 SVGAGI, per germline. The germline V and J ends were trimmed by 4 bases and 0 bases, with 13 bases remaining between them. This CDR3 spans 16 amino acids. Written as DNA, the CDR3 is TGTGCCAGCAGTTCCGGTGGGGCCACCTCTGGAAACACCATATATTTT. Amino acids: CASSSGGATSGNTIYF.

The chain is built from TRBV7-9 and TRBJ2-3; 13 nucleotides match TRBD2. This CDR3 spans 13 amino acids. Germline loops: CDR1 SEHNR, CDR2 FQNEAQ (reference sequence). Trimming at V came to 6 bases and at J to 10 bases, leaving 4 bases not matched to a gene. CDR3 sequence: CASSSGTSGAQYF. DNA of the CDR3: TGTGCCAGCAGTTCCGGGACTAGCGGGGCGCAGTATTTT. The whole variable domain, filled in from reference TRBV7-9 and TRBJ2-3, reads DTGVSQNPRHKITKRGQNVTFRCDPISEHNRLYWYRQTLGQGPEFLTYFQNEAQLEKSRLLSDRFSAERPKGSFSTLEIQRTEQGDSAMYLCASSSGTSGAQYFGPGTRLTVL.

The chain joins TRBV13 to TRBJ2-7, with D maybe TRBD2 (5 bases). The CDR3 loop spans 13 amino acids. CDR1 and CDR2 (germline): PRHDT, FYEKMQ (reference sequence). V dropped 1 base and J dropped 4 bases, with 8 bases sitting between them. The CDR3 nucleotides are TGTGCCAGCAGCTTAGTGAGCGGATACGAGCAGTACTTC. It specifies CASSLVSGYEQYF.

The chain recombines TRBV7-9 with TRBJ2-7, with 7 bases identical to TRBD1. This CDR3 comprises 14 residues. Germline trimming cut 5 bases from V and 4 bases from J; bases unmatched to any gene: 8. The V gene's germline CDR1 is SEHNR and CDR2 FQNEAQ (reference sequence). The CDR3 sequence: CASSVRGPPYEQYF. The CDR3 nucleotides are TGTGCCAGCAGCGTTAGGGGGCCCCCTTACGAGCAGTACTTC.